This T cell receptor (beta chain) stems from a study of T cells in pancreatic ductal adenocarcinoma. Whole-study results and caveats: Enrichment of CD45RO+ effector over naive T cells in tumors may bias clonality.

Profiling relied on immunoSEQ multiplex PCR, and the TCRdb table lists in-frame clones only, not all of them. The sample contains over 90,000 clones, 90% to 95% of which appear only once. With regard to this clone: Its antigen is undetermined.

V lost 4 bases, J lost 4 bases, and 10 bases lay in between. The germline gives CDR1 KGHSH, CDR2 LQKENI. This CDR3 contains 14 residues. Selected pancreatic ductal adenocarcinoma patients had undergone surgery without neoadjuvant therapy. V usage is TRBV18 and J usage is TRBJ1-4; D might be TRBD1 (5 bases). The receptor was derived from a human donor with pancreatic ductal adenocarcinoma. Sequences were obtained from PBMCs. This CDR3 is CASSQPGLNEKLFF. CDR3 in DNA: TGTGCCAGCTCACAACCGGGACTTAATGAAAAACTGTTTTTT.